One sample yielded the 21 T cell receptor beta chains listed below, sequenced in a study of shared clonotypes between healthy human individuals. Clones were sequenced by immunoSEQ multiplex PCR, and TCRdb holds only the in-frame ones, with some missing. The table lists about 100,000 clones, around 65% of them singletons. Sample: memory CD8+ T cells sorted from blood. The subset was: CD45RO+ cells pooled with CCR7-negative TemRA cells. These receptors originate from a woman aged 25 to 39 in good health.

The V call is TRBV11-2, the J call TRBJ2-5, with 8 positions matching TRBD2. The length of the CDR3 is 16 residues. Germline V CDR1 and CDR2: SGHAT, FQNNGV. V was clipped by 2 bases and J by 0 bases; unmatched bases: 5. The chain's CDR3 is CASSLLGGGYQETQYF. The CDR3 DNA reads as TGTGCCAGCAGCTTACTTGGCGGGGGGTACCAAGAGACCCAGTACTTC.

V gene TRBV2 combines with J gene TRBJ1-2, with D perhaps TRBD1 (6 bases). Germline assignment: CDR1 SNHLY and CDR2 FYNNEI. V dropped 10 bases and J dropped 8 bases, with 20 bases sitting between them. This CDR3 spans 13 amino acids. CDR3 bases: TGTGCCACCTCATGGACAGCCCGCGGGGGCTACACCTTC. This translates into CATSWTARGGYTF.

The genes are TRBV6-6 and TRBJ1-2; 7 bases agree with TRBD1. CDR3 length equals 15 residues. V was clipped by 7 bases and J by 9 bases; unmatched bases: 17. The germline V gene encodes CDR1 MNHNY and CDR2 SVGAGI (reference sequence). CDR3 DNA: TGTGCCAGCACCAATAACAGGGGATACAAAGCGAGCTACACCTTC. The encoded protein is CASTNNRGYKASYTF.

The chain joins TRBV28 to TRBJ1-5, with D unclear. The ends were cut back, 7 bases at V and 7 bases at J, with 20 bases in the middle. The CDR3 sequence is 15 residues long. Per the germline V gene, CDR1 is MDHEN and CDR2 is SYDVKM. The CDR3 DNA reads TGTGCCAGCATTTCCTCGGAAGGGTACGGGCAGCCCCAGCATTTT. Translating it yields CASISSEGYGQPQHF.

This chain connects TRBV10-1 to TRBJ1-3; possible D gene TRBD1, 5 bases. Trimming left V 11 bases short and J 1 base short, with 18 bases between. This CDR3 is built from 15 residues. Germline V lookup: CDR1 WNHNN, CDR2 SYGVQD (reference sequence). CDR3 in DNA: TGCGCCGGCCAGGTAAGGAGGGGATCTGGAAACACCATATATTTT. It specifies CAGQVRRGSGNTIYF.

The genes are TRBV28 and TRBJ2-7, with a possible D match to TRBD2 (5 bases). Trimming stripped 5 bases from V and 1 base from J, with 9 bases between. Germline lookup yields CDR1 MDHEN and CDR2 SYDVKM. The CDR3 totals 13 residues. The CDR3 loop is CASSPLASYEQYF. DNA for the CDR3: TGTGCCAGCAGTCCTTTAGCGTCCTACGAGCAGTACTTC.

The V gene is TRBV4-2, the J gene TRBJ2-1; 9 bases line up with TRBD2. The CDR3 has 16 residues. In germline, CDR1 is LGHNA, CDR2 YNFKEQ. V trimming: 5 bases; J trimming: 8 bases; junction bases outside the gene matches: 13. The CDR3 sequence is CASSLLAGVAGDEQFF. CDR3 nucleotide sequence: TGTGCCAGCAGCTTGTTAGCTGGGGTAGCGGGAGATGAGCAGTTCTTC.

The chain has TRBV7-9 and TRBJ2-3; no definite D call. The CDR3 extends over 12 amino acids. Germline loops: CDR1 SEHNR, CDR2 FQNEAQ (reference sequence). V was cut by 2 bases and J by 4 bases, with 4 bases left in between. The CDR3, as DNA: TGTGCCAGCAGCTTAAGGTCAGATACGCAGTATTTT. Translation: CASSLRSDTQYF.

Remarks on this clone: Mismatch with germline at one junction end may stem from a read error. The chain combines TRBV4-1 with TRBJ2-7, with a possible D match to TRBD2 (6 bases). The CDR3 is 13 amino acids. Germline V gives CDR1 MGHRA, CDR2 YSYEKL. The CDR3 region has the DNA TGCGCCAGCAGCCTCCCCGGGCGGGACCCCCAGGACTTC. This sequence encodes CASSLPGRDPQDF.

This clone has a handful of counts. A much larger clone is a single base away; this may be a read error. The same CDR3 arises from other DNA sequences in this sample as well. This chain uses TRBV21-1 with TRBJ2-7; TRBD2 is the table's D call and was not checked against the DNA. TRBV21-1 is a documented pseudogene. The CDR3 runs to 16 residues. The CDR3, as DNA: TGCGCCAGCAGCCAAGGACTAGCGGTTTCATCCTACGAGCAGTACTTC. Its protein is CASSQGLAVSSYEQYF.

The chain combines TRBV7-2 with TRBJ2-7; no reliable D call. CDR3 length: 14 residues. Germline V gene sequence: CDR1 SGHTA, CDR2 FQGNSA. V lost 2 bases and J lost 3, with 11 bases in between. Here the CDR3 DNA reads TGTGCCAGCAGCTTACCAGGTTTCTACTACGAGCAGTACTTC. Its translation: CASSLPGFYYEQYF. Combining the CDR3 with reference TRBV7-2 and TRBJ2-7 gives the whole variable domain GAGVSQSPSNKVTEKGKDVELRCDPISGHTALYWYRQSLGQGLEFLIYFQGNSAPDKSGLPSDRFSAERTGGSVSTLTIQRTQQEDSAVYLCASSLPGFYYEQYFGPGTRLTVT.

The V gene is TRBV6-4, the J gene TRBJ1-5; D gene unclear. Germline V CDR1 and CDR2: MRHNA, SNTAGT. This CDR3 region has 14 residues. V dropped 6 bases and J dropped 4 bases, with 13 bases sitting between them. CDR3 residues: CASSPEPSNQPQHF. CDR3 sequence (DNA): TGTGCCAGCAGCCCGGAGCCCTCAAATCAGCCCCAGCATTTT.

The table lists this clone with a few counts. The chain carries TRBV6-1 and TRBJ1-2; 8 bases align to TRBD1. The CDR3 is 14 residues long. Trimming at V came to 7 bases and at J to 4 bases, leaving 8 bases not matched to a gene. The germline V gene encodes CDR1 MNHNS and CDR2 SASEGT. CDR3 amino acids: CASNGQGGGYGYTF. The CDR3 DNA reads as TGTGCCAGCAACGGACAGGGAGGAGGCTATGGCTACACCTTC.

The chain uses TRBV7-9 and TRBJ2-7; 10 positions match TRBD1. The germline CDR1 and CDR2 sequences are SEHNR and FQNEAQ (reference sequence). V dropped 5 bases and J dropped 5; count of bases not matched to a gene: 9. The CDR3 length is 15 residues. The CDR3 DNA follows: TGTGCCAGCAGCCCGTCAGACAGGGGGCTCAACGAGCAGTACTTC. Translated, it gives CASSPSDRGLNEQYF.

In this sample, this clone turned up once. V is TRBV11-1 and J is TRBJ1-1; D not resolved. Germline V lookup: CDR1 SGHAT, CDR2 FQDESV (reference sequence). The CDR3 is made up of 13 amino acids. Between the trimmed V and J ends, which lost 2 bases and 6 bases, there was a span of 10 bases. The CDR3 here is CASSLTPAAEAFF. The CDR3 bases are TGTGCCAGCAGCTTAACGCCAGCGGCTGAAGCTTTCTTT.

V gene TRBV5-8 combines with J gene TRBJ2-7; unclear D gene. The CDR3 loop spans 13 amino acids. V lost 9 bases to trimming and J lost 4 bases, with 17 bases between them. The germline gives CDR1 SGHTS, CDR2 YDEGEE. CDR3 residues: CANPPALRYEQYF. The CDR3, as DNA: TGTGCCAACCCGCCCGCCTTGAGGTACGAGCAGTACTTC.

The CDR3 sequence is CASSNQADTEAFF. The CDR3 coding sequence is TGTGCCAGCAGTAACCAGGCGGACACTGAAGCTTTCTTT. J is TRBJ1-1 and V is TRBV7-2; D is ambiguous. The CDR3 covers 13 residues. Germline loops: CDR1 SGHTA, CDR2 FQGNSA. V was trimmed by 6 bases and J by 3 bases, leaving 11 bases between them. Full variable domain (rest looked up from reference TRBV7-2 and TRBJ1-1): GAGVSQSPSNKVTEKGKDVELRCDPISGHTALYWYRQSLGQGLEFLIYFQGNSAPDKSGLPSDRFSAERTGGSVSTLTIQRTQQEDSAVYLCASSNQADTEAFFGQGTRLTVV.

The chain combines TRBV7-2 with TRBJ2-7; TRBD1 might be the D (6 bases). The CDR3 length is 15 residues. Germline lookup yields CDR1 SGHTA and CDR2 FQGNSA. V was pared by 8 bases and J by 4 bases, with 21 bases between. The CDR3 coding sequence is TGTGCCAGCGCCAGGGGCGGAGCACACCGATACGAGCAGTACTTC. Amino acid sequence: CASARGGAHRYEQYF.

The chain employs TRBV29-1 and TRBJ2-7; D is undetermined. Germline V gene data show CDR1 as SQVTM and CDR2 as ANQGSEA. V was pared by 0 bases and J by 6 bases, with 12 bases between. The CDR3 totals 13 residues. This CDR3 is CSVEDRLAAEQYF. The CDR3 DNA reads as TGCAGCGTTGAAGACAGACTGGCGGCCGAGCAGTACTTC.

The rearrangement links TRBV14 to TRBJ2-7, with a weak D call TRBD2 (5 bases). Per germline, CDR1 SGHDN and CDR2 FVKESK. The CDR3 runs to 15 residues. Trimming took 4 bases from V and 3 from J, leaving 16 bases between them. The CDR3 spells CASSRGVGEGYEQYF. DNA of the CDR3: TGTGCCAGCAGCCGAGGAGTGGGAGAAGGCTACGAGCAGTACTTC.

This clone was seen more than once but under ten times. The chain joins TRBV4-1 to TRBJ2-5; 8 bases agree with TRBD1. The assigned J gene may be wrong: the sequence end matches TRBJ2-7 better. The germline CDR1 and CDR2 sequences are MGHRA and YSYEKL. The CDR3 contains 15 residues. CDR3 bases: TGCGCCAGCAGCCAGGCCGGGACAGGACCCTACGAGCAGTACTTC. It encodes CASSQAGTGPYEQYF.